These 5 T cell receptor beta chains originate from one sample sequenced in a study of monozygotic twins with inflammatory bowel disease. TCRdb re-analyzed the 5' RACE reads; it lists each CDR3 protein once, without DNA. The table counts a few hundred thousand distinct CDR3 sequences; 2% to 3% lies in the top ten. The material sequenced was blood. Receptors originate from a human donor with ulcerative colitis or Crohn's disease, or a healthy co-twin of an affected twin (not recorded which).

This chain links TRBV19 with TRBJ2-7; TCRdb outputs TRBD1, but without DNA this stays unchecked. The CDR3 totals 17 residues. Germline V gives CDR1 LNHDA, CDR2 SQIVND (reference sequence). CDR3 sequence: CASSKAPRSGAMWEQYF.

V gene TRBV20-1 combines with J gene TRBJ2-5; TCRdb gives TRBD1 as the D gene, but with no DNA this cannot be confirmed. CDR3 length equals 13 residues. CDR1 is DFQATT, CDR2 SNEGSKA, per germline (reference sequence). The CDR3 protein is CSATDRGQETQYF.

The chain joins TRBV21-1 to TRBJ2-6; TCRdb's D call of TRBD1 is untestable without DNA. TRBV21-1 is annotated as a pseudogene. This CDR3 contains 20 residues. CDR3 sequence reads: CASSKALRQPSPSGANVLTF.

The genes are TRBV24-1 and TRBJ2-5; the D call from TCRdb, TRBD1, cannot be confirmed without DNA. CDR3 length: 13 amino acids. Germline V CDR1 and CDR2: KGHDR, SFDVKD. CDR3 protein: CATSDTGEETQYF.

The chain combines TRBV5-1 with TRBJ2-1. CDR1 is SGHRS, CDR2 YFSETQ, per germline. The CDR3 is 15 amino acids. CDR3 amino acids: CASSLEGRSYNEQFF.